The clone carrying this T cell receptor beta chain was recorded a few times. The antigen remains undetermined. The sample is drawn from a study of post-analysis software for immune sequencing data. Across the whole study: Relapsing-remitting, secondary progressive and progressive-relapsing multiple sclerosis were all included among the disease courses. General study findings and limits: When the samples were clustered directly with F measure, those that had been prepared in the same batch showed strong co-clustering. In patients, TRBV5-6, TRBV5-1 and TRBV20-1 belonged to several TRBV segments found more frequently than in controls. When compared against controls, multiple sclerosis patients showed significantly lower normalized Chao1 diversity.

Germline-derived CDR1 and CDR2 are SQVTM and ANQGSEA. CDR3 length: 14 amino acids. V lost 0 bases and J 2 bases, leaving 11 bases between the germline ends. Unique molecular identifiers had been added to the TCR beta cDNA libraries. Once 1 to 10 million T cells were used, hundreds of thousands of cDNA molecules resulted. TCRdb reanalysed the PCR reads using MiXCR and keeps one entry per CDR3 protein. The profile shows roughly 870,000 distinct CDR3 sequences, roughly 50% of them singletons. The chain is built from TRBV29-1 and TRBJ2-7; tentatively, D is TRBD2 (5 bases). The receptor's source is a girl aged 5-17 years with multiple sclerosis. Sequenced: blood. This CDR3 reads CSVEDEGSTYEQYF. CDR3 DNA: TGCAGCGTTGAAGACGAGGGTTCCACCTACGAGCAGTACTTC.